The source of this T cell receptor beta chain is a study of a mutant IDH1 vaccine in newly diagnosed glioma. In the study overall: Treated patients, approximately 62% male and about 38% female, averaged approximately 40 years of age. Earlier therapy was either radiotherapy, temozolomide, or both, and most got both.

Measured with immunoSEQ multiplex PCR; TCRdb has only the in-frame clones, and not every one. The sample comprises around 30,000 clones, roughly 75% of which are singletons, and approximately 2.9% rests with the top ten. About this clone itself: Its target is not known.

The time point was: week 35, safety follow-up. Each dose delivered 300 ug of mutant IDH1 20-mer peptide subcutaneously with imiquimod. Patients had eight vaccinations, in weeks 1, 3, 5, 7, 11, 15, 19 and 23. Each donor presented with a new WHO grade 3 or 4 astrocytoma that tested IDH1-mutant and showed ATRX loss. The sample was PBMCs, taken from a glioma patient whose treatment included an IDH1 peptide vaccine. The clonotype comes from a man in his forties with glioma. Some clones in this sample may be carry-over from other donors' samples.

In nucleotides, the CDR3 is TGCGCCAGCAGCTCGGGACTAGGTGGGGATACGCAGTATTTT. Protein product: CASSSGLGGDTQYF. This chain connects TRBV5-1 to TRBJ2-3; 8 positions agree with TRBD2. V shed 3 bases, J shed 6 bases, and the junction held 6 bases outside the gene matches. The V gene's germline CDR1 is SGHRS and CDR2 YFSETQ. The CDR3 consists of 14 residues.